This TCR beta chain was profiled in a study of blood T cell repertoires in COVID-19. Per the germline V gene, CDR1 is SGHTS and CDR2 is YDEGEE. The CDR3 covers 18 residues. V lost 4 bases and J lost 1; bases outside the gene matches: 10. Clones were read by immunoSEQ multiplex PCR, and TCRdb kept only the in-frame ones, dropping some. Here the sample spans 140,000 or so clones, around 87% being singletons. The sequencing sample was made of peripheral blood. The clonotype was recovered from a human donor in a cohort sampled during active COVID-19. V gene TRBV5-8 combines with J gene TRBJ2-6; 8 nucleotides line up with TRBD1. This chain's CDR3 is CASSPRQGFKSGANVLTF. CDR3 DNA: TGTGCCAGCAGCCCTCGACAGGGGTTTAAGTCTGGGGCCAACGTCCTGACTTTC. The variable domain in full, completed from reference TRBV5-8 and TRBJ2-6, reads EAGVTQSPTHLIKTRGQQATLRCSPISGHTSVYWYQQALGLGLQFLLWYDEGEERNRGNFPPRFSGRQFPNYSSELNVNALELEDSALYLCASSPRQGFKSGANVLTFGAGSRLTVL.